Below are 30 T cell receptor beta chains sequenced from a single sample in a study of beta chain features in type 1 diabetes. Study-level points and caveats: There was a moderate but significant shortening of TCRB CDR3s in all four CD4+ subsets of Type 1 diabetes patients.

These receptors are not linked to any known antigen. The isolated RNA, all of it, was reverse transcribed, so expressed TCRB transcripts were what got sequenced. The protocol was immunoSEQ multiplex PCR, while the TCRdb copy is restricted to in-frame clones and leaves out a portion. The table includes approximately 730,000 clones, under 15% detected once. Sample: naive CD4+ T cells from blood. These receptors all come from a man between 18 and 29 years old with type 1 diabetes.

V and J are TRBV28 and TRBJ2-1; TRBD2 might be the D (6 bases). CDR3 length: 15 amino acids. The V gene's germline CDR1 is MDHEN and CDR2 SYDVKM. Trimming took 4 bases from V and 3 from J, leaving 13 bases between them. In DNA form, the CDR3 reads TGTGCCAGCAGTTCCATAGCGGTTAGCTACAATGAGCAGTTCTTC. Translation: CASSSIAVSYNEQFF.

The chain carries TRBV7-6 and TRBJ2-7; 8 positions match TRBD1. Trimming cost V 1 base and J 3 bases; bases outside gene matches: 5. The CDR3 loop spans 15 amino acids. Germline CDR1 reads SGHVS; CDR2 reads FNYEAQ. The CDR3 bases are TGTGCCAGCAGCTTAGAGGCAGGGGGCGGCTACGAGCAGTACTTC. As protein: CASSLEAGGGYEQYF.

This clone was recorded a few times. The rearrangement uses TRBV5-1 and TRBJ1-3, with 7 bases fitting TRBD1. Germline CDR1 is SGHRS and CDR2 is YFSETQ. With 4 bases clipped from V and 0 bases from J, the junction kept 10 bases outside the gene matches. This CDR3 contains 17 residues. DNA of the CDR3: TGCGCCAGCAGCGGAGAGGGACAGCAAAACTCTGGAAACACCATATATTTT. Translating it yields CASSGEGQQNSGNTIYF.

This clone appeared a few times. The V call is TRBV5-1, the J call TRBJ2-2; D unclear. V was cut by 4 bases and J by 0 bases, with 7 bases left in between. CDR3 length: 14 residues. CDR1 is SGHRS and CDR2 is YFSETQ in the germline V gene. The CDR3 sequence is CASSPLPNTGELFF. The CDR3 DNA reads TGCGCCAGCAGCCCTTTACCGAACACCGGGGAGCTGTTTTTT. The full variable domain, with the rest looked up from reference TRBV5-1 and TRBJ2-2, is KAGVTQTPRYLIKTRGQQVTLSCSPISGHRSVSWYQQTPGQGLQFLFEYFSETQRNKGNFPGRFSGRQFSNSRSEMNVSTLELGDSALYLCASSPLPNTGELFFGEGSRLTVL.

CDR3 in DNA: TGCGCCAGCAGCTTGCAGGGGCCCTTTTATAATTCACCCCTCCACTTT. It codes for CASSLQGPFYNSPLHF. The chain couples TRBV5-1 to TRBJ1-6; a weak D match, TRBD1 (6 bases). There are 16 residues in the CDR3. Germline assignment: CDR1 SGHRS and CDR2 YFSETQ. V was cut by 1 base and J by 4 bases, with 12 bases left in between.

This clone was observed a single time. The chain links TRBV6-5 to TRBJ2-2; D not resolved. The germline V gene encodes CDR1 MNHEY and CDR2 SVGAGI. The V end lost 2 bases, the J end lost 2 bases, and 12 bases lay between the germline ends. The CDR3 contains 16 residues. The CDR3 DNA follows: TGTGCCAGCAGTTACCAGATAGGATACAACACCGGGGAGCTGTTTTTT. Residues: CASSYQIGYNTGELFF.

The genes are TRBV30 and TRBJ2-2; no firm D call. Germline values: CDR1 GTSNPN, CDR2 SVGIG (reference sequence). The CDR3 is 15 amino acids. Trimming removed 7 bases at V and 0 bases at J, with 15 bases between. The CDR3 spells CASPEGPANTGELFF. The DNA of the CDR3 is TGTGCCTCCCCGGAAGGGCCGGCGAACACCGGGGAGCTGTTTTTT.

This clone was counted between two and nine times. This chain uses TRBV10-2 with TRBJ2-5, with 11 bases aligning to TRBD1. The CDR3 has 13 residues. Looked up from germline, CDR1 is WSHSY and CDR2 is SAAADI. The junction had 5 bases not matched to a gene; V was cut back by 8 bases and J by 6 bases. This CDR3 reads CASGTGGLQTQYF. In nucleotides, the CDR3 is TGCGCCAGCGGGACAGGGGGTTTGCAGACCCAGTACTTC.

The V and J genes are TRBV4-1 and TRBJ2-2; the D is unclear. Trimming removed 4 bases at V and 9 bases at J, with 15 bases between. CDR3 length: 14 residues. Germline assignment: CDR1 MGHRA and CDR2 YSYEKL. The CDR3 nucleotides are TGCGCCAGCAGCCCCCAAAGAATTGGACGGGAGCTGTTTTTT. It is translated as CASSPQRIGRELFF.

A few counts support this clone. The same CDR3 arises from other DNA sequences in this sample as well. This sequence joins TRBV2 and TRBJ2-3, with unresolved D. Trimming cost V 4 bases and J 6 bases, with 8 bases left between them. The CDR3 runs to 12 residues. Germline values: CDR1 SNHLY, CDR2 FYNNEI. CDR3 bases: TGTGCCAGCAGTGTTCTTTCGGATACGCAGTATTTT. Its translation: CASSVLSDTQYF.

This chain joins TRBV30 and TRBJ1-1; no reliable D call. The length of the CDR3 is 11 residues. Germline V gene sequence: CDR1 GTSNPN, CDR2 SVGIG (reference sequence). V was shortened by 1 base and J by 4 bases, with 4 bases between the two germline ends. The CDR3 coding sequence is TGTGCCTGGAGTGATCCCACTGAAGCTTTCTTT. This translates into CAWSDPTEAFF.

As concerns this clone: The sample contains more than one DNA sequence encoding this CDR3. The chain couples TRBV9 to TRBJ1-5; TRBD1 aligns across 8 bases. The CDR3 is 15 residues long. V gave up 0 bases and J gave up 3 bases; unmatched junction bases: 2. Germline assignment: CDR1 SGDLS and CDR2 YYNGEE. The CDR3 is CASSVGTGSNQPQHF. Written as DNA, the CDR3 is TGTGCCAGCAGCGTAGGGACAGGGTCCAATCAGCCCCAGCATTTT. The variable domain in full, with the rest retrieved from reference TRBV9 and TRBJ1-5, is DSGVTQTPKHLITATGQRVTLRCSPRSGDLSVYWYQQSLDQGLQFLIQYYNGEERAKGNILERFSAQQFPDLHSELNLSSLELGDSALYFCASSVGTGSNQPQHFGDGTRLSIL.

This clone was recorded a few times. The chain is built from TRBV19 and TRBJ2-5; D might be TRBD2 (5 bases). The CDR3 has 16 residues. The V end lost 3 bases, the J end lost 9 bases, and 23 bases lay between the germline ends. CDR1 and CDR2 (germline): LNHDA, SQIVND (reference sequence). As DNA, the CDR3 is TGTGCCAGTAGTATGATAAGTGGGAACTACTACGGGGCCCAGTACTTC. Its translation is CASSMISGNYYGAQYF.

The gene calls are TRBV7-9 and TRBJ1-2; D uncertain. Germline V gene sequence: CDR1 SEHNR, CDR2 FQNEAQ (reference sequence). V was clipped by 5 bases and J by 8 bases, with 12 bases between them. The CDR3 has 12 amino acids. The CDR3 here is CASSRESWGYTF. The CDR3 DNA is TGTGCCAGCAGCCGCGAAAGCTGGGGCTACACCTTC.

CDR3 coding DNA: TGCAGCGTTGAACGGGGGGAATATGCGCAGTATTTT. Its translation: CSVERGEYAQYF. J is TRBJ2-3 and V is TRBV29-1; 7 bases match TRBD2. Germline V CDR1 and CDR2: SQVTM, ANQGSEA. Trimming took 2 bases from V and 10 from J; bases not matched to a gene: 6. The CDR3 runs 12 residues.

This clone was seen a single time. The genes are TRBV7-6 and TRBJ2-1; 10 bases agree with TRBD2. J gave up 4 bases and V 0 bases, and 6 bases lay outside the gene matches. Germline V lookup: CDR1 SGHVS, CDR2 FNYEAQ. This CDR3 has 17 amino acids. The CDR3 DNA sequence: TGTGCCAGCAGCTTAGCCTCAAGCGGGGGGGCTTACAATGAGCAGTTCTTC. Amino acids: CASSLASSGGAYNEQFF. Drawing the rest from reference TRBV7-6 and TRBJ2-1, the complete variable domain is GAGVSQSPRYKVTKRGQDVALRCDPISGHVSLYWYRQALGQGPEFLTYFNYEAQQDKSGLPNDRFSAERPEGSISTLTIQRTEQRDSAMYRCASSLASSGGAYNEQFFGPGTRLTVL.

This chain links TRBV7-2 with TRBJ2-7; 11 bases are shared with TRBD2. The CDR3 covers 15 residues. The germline gives CDR1 SGHTA, CDR2 FQGNSA. Trimming at V came to 6 bases and at J to 1 base, leaving 5 bases not matched to a gene. The CDR3 spells CASRRSSGGSYEQYF. CDR3 in DNA: TGTGCCAGCAGACGCTCTAGCGGGGGGTCCTACGAGCAGTACTTC.

This clone was seen a handful of times. This chain uses TRBV30 with TRBJ2-1; D possibly corresponds to TRBD1 (5 bases). Germline CDR1 GTSNPN, CDR2 SVGIG (reference sequence). Trimming removed 1 base at V and 4 bases at J, with 11 bases between. The CDR3 consists of 14 residues. CDR3: CAWSAGRLYNEQFF. CDR3 sequence (DNA): TGTGCCTGGAGTGCAGGGCGACTTTACAATGAGCAGTTCTTC.

The chain joins TRBV9 to TRBJ2-2; D unresolved. V dropped 5 bases and J dropped 4 bases, with 12 bases sitting between them. Germline-derived CDR1 and CDR2 are SGDLS and YYNGEE. The CDR3 has 14 amino acids. DNA for the CDR3: TGTGCCAGCAGAGGCCAGTTGAGCACCGGGGAGCTGTTTTTT. This encodes CASRGQLSTGELFF.

The chain couples TRBV14 to TRBJ1-2; possibly TRBD1 for D (5 bases). Looked up from germline, CDR1 is SGHDN and CDR2 is FVKESK. V was cut by 1 base and J by 7 bases, with 10 bases left in between. CDR3 size: 13 residues. The CDR3 loop is CASSQVGPGGYTF. CDR3 bases: TGTGCCAGCAGCCAAGTGGGGCCGGGTGGCTACACCTTC.

This clone was observed a few times. The J gene is TRBJ1-2, the V gene TRBV30; D ambiguous. Germline-derived CDR1 and CDR2 are GTSNPN and SVGIG (reference sequence). The ends were cut back, 1 base at V and 4 bases at J, with 13 bases in the middle. The CDR3 spans 14 residues. CDR3 DNA: TGTGCCTGGAGTGAAGGCACGCACCCCTATGGCTACACCTTC. It translates to CAWSEGTHPYGYTF.

The chain joins TRBV19 to TRBJ2-5, with D tentatively TRBD2 (6 bases). Germline V gene data show CDR1 as LNHDA and CDR2 as SQIVND (reference sequence). V lost 2 bases and J lost 5, with 12 bases in between. The CDR3 sequence is 14 residues long. The CDR3 DNA sequence: TGTGCCAGTAGTATAAGGTCTGCGGGGGAGACCCAGTACTTC. As protein: CASSIRSAGETQYF.

This clone was seen more than once but under ten times. V gene TRBV6-5 combines with J gene TRBJ1-6; D unresolved. The germline CDR1 and CDR2 sequences are MNHEY and SVGAGI. The CDR3 totals 12 residues. V dropped 6 bases and J dropped 6 bases, with 6 bases sitting between them. The chain's CDR3 is CASSPSNSPLHF. Written as DNA, the CDR3 is TGTGCCAGCAGCCCCAGTAATTCACCCCTCCACTTT.

The J gene is TRBJ2-1, the V gene TRBV30; no clear D gene. Trimming cost V 0 bases and J 9 bases, with 9 bases left between them. This CDR3 spans 12 amino acids. Germline V gene lookup returns CDR1 GTSNPN and CDR2 SVGIG (reference sequence). The CDR3 nucleotides are TGTGCCTGGAGTGTAAAGCTTGGTGAGCAGTTCTTC. Encoded protein: CAWSVKLGEQFF.

The chain uses TRBV7-2 and TRBJ1-2; 8 nucleotides align to TRBD1. The CDR3 sequence is 16 residues long. Germline-derived CDR1 and CDR2 are SGHTA and FQGNSA. V dropped 2 bases and J dropped 4; count of bases not matched to a gene: 9. As DNA, the CDR3 is TGTGCCAGCAGCTTACTTGGACAGGGCACACCCTATGGCTACACCTTC. This gives the protein CASSLLGQGTPYGYTF.

This clone was observed a handful of times. The chain has TRBV7-2 and TRBJ1-1; D is undetermined. This CDR3 has 15 amino acids. V lost 0 bases and J 8 bases, leaving 16 bases between the germline ends. In germline, CDR1 is SGHTA, CDR2 FQGNSA. This chain's CDR3 is CASSLASGVQVEAFF. CDR3 in DNA: TGTGCCAGCAGCTTAGCGTCGGGCGTGCAGGTCGAAGCTTTCTTT.

This chain joins TRBV5-6 and TRBJ2-5; D unresolved. CDR1 is SGHDT, CDR2 YYEEEE, per germline. Trimming left V 4 bases short and J 2 bases short, with 18 bases between. The CDR3 runs 16 residues. The CDR3 loop reads CASSLRGVVQQETQYF. The CDR3 DNA sequence: TGTGCCAGCAGCCTGCGCGGCGTAGTACAGCAAGAGACCCAGTACTTC. Together with reference TRBV5-6 and TRBJ2-5, the CDR3 gives the full variable domain: DAGVTQSPTHLIKTRGQQVTLRCSPKSGHDTVSWYQQALGQGPQFIFQYYEEEERQRGNFPDRFSGHQFPNYSSELNVNALLLGDSALYLCASSLRGVVQQETQYFGPGTRLLVL.

This clone was found a few times. The chain links TRBV6-5 to TRBJ1-5; no clear D. Looked up from germline, CDR1 is MNHEY and CDR2 is SVGAGI. Trimming left V 2 bases short and J 0 bases short, with 11 bases between. The CDR3 is 16 residues long. CDR3 in amino acids: CASSYEQEYSNQPQHF. The CDR3 DNA reads TGTGCCAGCAGTTACGAACAAGAGTATAGCAATCAGCCCCAGCATTTT.

The chain has TRBV7-2 and TRBJ2-7; tentative D call: TRBD1 (6 bases). The CDR3 is 14 residues long. Trimming pared 5 bases from V and 7 bases from J, leaving 18 bases between. The V gene's germline CDR1 is SGHTA and CDR2 FQGNSA. The CDR3 DNA reads TGTGCCAGCAGCAGGACAGCCCCGGTGGGAGAGCAGTACTTC. Its protein is CASSRTAPVGEQYF.

The rearrangement uses TRBV6-1 and TRBJ2-3, with 8 bases identical to TRBD2. Germline assignment: CDR1 MNHNS and CDR2 SASEGT. The CDR3 has 16 residues. The V and J ends lost 4 bases and 0 bases, in that order; junction bases with no gene match: 6. This CDR3 is CASSGPVAGSTDTQYF. The CDR3 region has the DNA TGTGCCAGCAGTGGTCCGGTAGCGGGGAGCACAGATACGCAGTATTTT.